The 29 T cell receptor beta chains given below trace back to one sample, sequenced in a study of blood T cell repertoires in COVID-19. Assay used: immunoSEQ multiplex PCR; TCRdb lists only in-frame clones, some missing. Found here are about 74,000 clones, about 90% of them singletons; the top ten hold 1.9%. Sample: peripheral blood. The receptors were gathered from a woman of 80 years or more with active or convalescent COVID-19.

The sample holds one count of this clone. The J gene is TRBJ1-1, the V gene TRBV6-5; possible D gene TRBD1, 6 bases. In germline, CDR1 is MNHEY, CDR2 SVGAGI. This CDR3 has 15 amino acids. V lost 6 bases, J lost 0 bases, and 14 bases lay in between. The CDR3 loop reads CASRNRVGMNTEAFF. In DNA, the CDR3 is TGTGCCAGCAGAAACAGGGTGGGCATGAACACTGAAGCTTTCTTT.

V gene TRBV21-1 combines with J gene TRBJ1-2; TRBD1 is taken as the D call from the table, unchecked against the DNA. TRBV21-1 is shown as a pseudogene. The CDR3 runs 14 residues. The CDR3 region has the DNA TGTGCCAGCAGCAAATGGGACAAGGGATATGGCTACACCTTC. Amino acid sequence: CASSKWDKGYGYTF.

V is TRBV10-1 and J is TRBJ1-1; the match to TRBD1 covers 7 bases. This CDR3 has 17 amino acids. The V gene's germline CDR1 is WNHNN and CDR2 SYGVQD (reference sequence). The J segment lost 6 bases and the V segment lost 6 bases, leaving 19 bases of the junction unmatched. DNA of the CDR3: TGCGCCAGCAGATTAGCCCCGGGACAGCCTTGGGATCCTGAAGCTTTCTTT. This translates into CASRLAPGQPWDPEAFF.

The CDR3 nucleotides read TGTGCCAGCAGCCTCGACAGGAACACCGGGGAGCTGTTTTTT. Translation gives CASSLDRNTGELFF. The genes are TRBV11-2 and TRBJ2-2, with D possibly TRBD1 on 5 matching bases. There are 14 residues in the CDR3. V was clipped by 5 bases and J by 1 base, with 8 bases between them. Germline-derived CDR1 and CDR2 are SGHAT and FQNNGV.

This chain uses TRBV11-2 with TRBJ2-3; D uncertain. V shed 5 bases and J shed 4 bases, with 4 bases lying between them. Germline V gives CDR1 SGHAT, CDR2 FQNNGV. The CDR3 has 11 residues. The CDR3 is CASSPADTQYF. In nucleotides, the CDR3 is TGTGCCAGCAGCCCAGCAGATACGCAGTATTTT.

The chain couples TRBV11-3 to TRBJ1-3; D is possibly TRBD1 (6 bases). From germline, CDR1 is SGHNT and CDR2 YENEEA. CDR3 length equals 15 residues. V was cut by 5 bases and J by 0 bases, with 11 bases left in between. The DNA of the CDR3 is TGTGCCAGCAGCCCACGGACAGACTCTGGAAACACCATATATTTT. This gives the protein CASSPRTDSGNTIYF. Together with reference TRBV11-3 and TRBJ1-3, the CDR3 gives the full variable domain: EAGVVQSPRYKIIEKKQPVAFWCNPISGHNTLYWYLQNLGQGPELLIRYENEEAVDDSQLPKDRFSAERLKGVDSTLKIQPAELGDSAVYLCASSPRTDSGNTIYFGEGSWLTVV.

The V gene is TRBV3-1 (or the pseudogene TRBV3-2), the J gene TRBJ2-7, with D perhaps matching TRBD1 (6 bases). Trimming shortened V by 7 bases and J by 2 bases, and 15 bases separated the two germline ends. The CDR3 contains 14 residues. Looked up from germline, CDR1 is LGHDT and CDR2 is YNNKEL (reference sequence). The CDR3: CASTQRGTAYEQYF. Written as DNA, the CDR3 is TGTGCCAGCACTCAAAGGGGGACCGCCTACGAGCAGTACTTC.

This clone qualifies as medium-sized (0.01 to 0.1%). This chain uses TRBV7-9 with TRBJ1-1; D is unclear. CDR1 and CDR2 (germline): SEHNR, FQNEAQ (reference sequence). V was clipped by 3 bases and J by 1 base, with 12 bases between them. This CDR3 comprises 15 residues. The CDR3 protein is CASSFSDMPNTEAFF. DNA for the CDR3: TGTGCCAGCAGCTTCTCCGACATGCCGAACACTGAAGCTTTCTTT.

The rearrangement links TRBV27 to TRBJ1-3; 7 bases are a match to TRBD1. Germline values: CDR1 MNHEY, CDR2 SMNVEV (reference sequence). The CDR3 contains 16 residues. With V trimmed by 5 bases and J by 7 bases, 14 bases remained unmatched. CDR3 in amino acids: CASSLGTAEPRNTIYF. The CDR3 nucleotides are TGTGCCAGCAGTCTCGGGACAGCGGAACCCCGGAACACCATATATTTT.

The chain carries TRBV7-3 and TRBJ2-2; 9 bases are a match to TRBD1. The V and J ends lost 0 bases and 7 bases, in that order; junction bases with no gene match: 6. From germline, CDR1 is SGHTA and CDR2 FQGTGA. CDR3 length equals 16 residues. CDR3 sequence (DNA): TGTGCCAGCAGCTTAACCTGGGACAGGGCCCTCGGGGAGCTGTTTTTT. Its translation: CASSLTWDRALGELFF.

In this sample, this clone turned up a few times. This chain connects TRBV4-3 to TRBJ2-3; D might be TRBD1 (6 bases). Trimming shortened V by 2 bases and J by 3 bases, and 6 bases separated the two germline ends. CDR1 and CDR2 (germline): LGHNA, YSLEER. The CDR3 loop spans 13 amino acids. CDR3 sequence: CASSQQGTDTQYF. CDR3 coding DNA: TGCGCCAGCAGCCAACAGGGGACAGATACGCAGTATTTT.

The J gene is TRBJ2-1, the V gene TRBV7-2, with D perhaps matching TRBD2 (5 bases). The CDR3 has 14 residues. Trimming removed 2 bases from V and 4 bases from J, with 9 bases in between. From germline, CDR1 is SGHTA and CDR2 FQGNSA. The CDR3 loop is CASSLMDSYNEQFF. The CDR3 region has the DNA TGTGCCAGCAGCTTAATGGACTCTTACAATGAGCAGTTCTTC.

The chain links TRBV5-5 to TRBJ2-3, with TRBD1 matching over 7 bases. The CDR3 consists of 16 residues. V shed 4 bases and J 0 bases; nucleotides not matched to a gene: 8. CDR1 is SGHKS and CDR2 is YYEKEE in the germline V gene (reference sequence). CDR3 DNA: TGTGCCAGCAGCAGGGACAGAGGTACTAGCACAGATACGCAGTATTTT. It specifies CASSRDRGTSTDTQYF.

The chain is built from TRBV20-1 and TRBJ1-6; possible D gene TRBD1, 6 bases. The length of the CDR3 is 17 residues. Per the germline V gene, CDR1 is DFQATT and CDR2 is SNEGSKA (reference sequence). The V and J ends lost 3 bases and 2 bases respectively, with 17 bases between them. The CDR3 DNA reads as TGCAGTGCTAGTCCTCTGCCCGGGACACCCTATAATTCACCCCTCCACTTT. This gives the protein CSASPLPGTPYNSPLHF.

V usage is TRBV5-1 and J usage is TRBJ2-7, with D possibly being TRBD1 (6 bases). The V and J ends lost 3 bases and 1 base respectively, with 14 bases between them. Germline-derived CDR1 and CDR2 are SGHRS and YFSETQ. CDR3 length: 15 amino acids. DNA for the CDR3: TGCGCCAGCAGCTCACAGGGTTTGAGATCCTACGAGCAGTACTTC. It specifies CASSSQGLRSYEQYF.

The genes are TRBV7-2 and TRBJ2-5; TRBD2 aligns across 7 bases. The CDR3 runs to 16 residues. Per germline, CDR1 SGHTA and CDR2 FQGNSA. V lost 5 bases to trimming and J lost 4 bases; unmatched junction nucleotides: 13. The CDR3 is CASSSPLAGAGETQYF. CDR3 bases: TGTGCCAGCAGCAGCCCCCTGGCGGGAGCAGGAGAGACCCAGTACTTC.

The CDR3 here is CASSLGSPYGYTF. In DNA form, the CDR3 reads TGTGCCAGCAGTTTGGGCAGCCCCTATGGCTACACCTTC. The J gene is TRBJ1-2, the V gene TRBV12-3 or TRBV12-4; D is uncertain. V lost 3 bases to trimming and J lost 4 bases, with 9 bases between them. The CDR3 has 13 amino acids.

V gene TRBV18 combines with J gene TRBJ1-1, with D unresolved. Trimming shortened V by 5 bases and J by 2 bases, and 12 bases separated the two germline ends. The CDR3 has 14 amino acids. Germline CDR1 KGHSH, CDR2 LQKENI. The CDR3 DNA reads as TGTGCCAGCTCAACCGATTCACAAAACACTGAAGCTTTCTTT. The encoded protein is CASSTDSQNTEAFF.

The chain is built from TRBV11-2 and TRBJ1-3; TRBD1 aligns across 10 bases. Germline V gene sequence: CDR1 SGHAT, CDR2 FQNNGV. This CDR3 is 15 amino acids long. V shed 3 bases and J 6 bases; nucleotides not matched to a gene: 5. The CDR3 region has the DNA TGTGCCAGCAGCTTGGGGACAGGGGTGGAAAACACCATATATTTT. Its protein product is CASSLGTGVENTIYF.

Written as DNA, the CDR3 is TGTGCCACCAGTGATCCGGGACAGGGGTTAGGTGGCTACACCTTC. Its protein is CATSDPGQGLGGYTF. This chain uses TRBV24-1 with TRBJ1-2; the match to TRBD1 covers 10 bases. The CDR3 is made up of 15 amino acids. V gave up 3 bases and J gave up 7 bases; unmatched junction bases: 7. The germline V gene has CDR1 KGHDR and CDR2 SFDVKD.

The chain links TRBV24-1 to TRBJ2-2; D is uncertain. Trimming shortened V by 3 bases and J by 4 bases, and 8 bases separated the two germline ends. This CDR3 comprises 14 residues. Germline loops: CDR1 KGHDR, CDR2 SFDVKD. This CDR3 is CATSDGPLTGELFF. The CDR3 DNA follows: TGTGCCACCAGTGATGGGCCACTCACCGGGGAGCTGTTTTTT.

The chain employs TRBV7-2 and TRBJ2-1; 9 nucleotides align to TRBD2. The trim removed 6 bases at V and 5 bases at J, leaving 2 bases unmatched. CDR1 is SGHTA, CDR2 FQGNSA, per germline. This CDR3 contains 13 residues. CDR3 sequence reads: CASRTSGNNEQFF. The DNA for the CDR3 is TGTGCCAGCAGGACTAGCGGAAACAATGAGCAGTTCTTC.

V usage is TRBV30 and J usage is TRBJ1-4; weak D call: TRBD1 (5 bases). Looked up from germline, CDR1 is GTSNPN and CDR2 is SVGIG (reference sequence). This CDR3 spans 14 amino acids. With 5 bases removed from V and 3 bases from J, the gap between germline ends came to 13 bases. CDR3 region: CAWSYSGANEKLFF. CDR3 sequence (DNA): TGTGCCTGGTCCTATTCGGGGGCTAATGAAAAACTGTTTTTT.

In this sample, this clone turned up once. V gene TRBV3-1 (or the pseudogene TRBV3-2) combines with J gene TRBJ2-1; TRBD2 might be the D (6 bases). Deletions cut 3 bases from V and 7 bases from J, with 13 bases between. The CDR3 totals 14 residues. Germline V lookup: CDR1 LGHDT, CDR2 YNNKEL (reference sequence). CDR3 nucleotide sequence: TGTGCCAGCAGCCATGGGACTCTCGTAAATGAGCAGTTCTTC. This sequence encodes CASSHGTLVNEQFF.

The chain is built from TRBV19 and TRBJ2-5, with 8 positions matching TRBD1. Germline-derived CDR1 and CDR2 are LNHDA and SQIVND (reference sequence). The CDR3 runs to 13 residues. The junction had 0 bases not matched to a gene; V was cut back by 4 bases and J by 2 bases. CDR3 DNA sequence: TGTGCCAGTAGTAACAGGGGGCAAGAGACCCAGTACTTC. It yields the protein CASSNRGQETQYF.

This clone was seen only once. This chain links TRBV28 with TRBJ2-5, with a weak D call TRBD2 (7 bases). The ends were cut back, 5 bases at V and 4 bases at J, with 11 bases in the middle. Looked up from germline, CDR1 is MDHEN and CDR2 is SYDVKM. This CDR3 comprises 13 residues. Here the CDR3 reads CASSGGGPETQYF. The DNA for the CDR3 is TGTGCCAGCAGTGGCGGGGGCCCAGAGACCCAGTACTTC.

The rearrangement joins TRBV7-2 to TRBJ2-1; 9 nucleotides agree with TRBD2. The CDR3 extends over 14 amino acids. V lost 8 bases, J lost 7 bases, and 9 bases stayed unmatched. The germline V gene encodes CDR1 SGHTA and CDR2 FQGNSA. The CDR3 region has the DNA TGTGCCAGCTCTGGGTGGCGGGAGGGGAATGAGCAGTTCTTC. Translated, it gives CASSGWREGNEQFF. Using reference TRBV7-2 and TRBJ2-1 for the parts outside the CDR3, the full variable domain is GAGVSQSPSNKVTEKGKDVELRCDPISGHTALYWYRQSLGQGLEFLIYFQGNSAPDKSGLPSDRFSAERTGGSVSTLTIQRTQQEDSAVYLCASSGWREGNEQFFGPGTRLTVL.

This chain joins TRBV20-1 and TRBJ2-3; 8 bases align to TRBD2. After removal of 3 bases from V and 5 bases from J, the junction contained 4 bases not matched to a gene. Germline V gene sequence: CDR1 DFQATT, CDR2 SNEGSKA (reference sequence). The CDR3 length is 13 residues. For the CDR3, the DNA is TGCAGTGCTAGTGCGGGGGGAGAAGATACGCAGTATTTT. This encodes CSASAGGEDTQYF.

V is TRBV11-3 and J is TRBJ2-1; weak D call: TRBD2 (6 bases). CDR1 SGHNT and CDR2 YENEEA come from the germline V gene. The V end lost 5 bases, the J end lost 5 bases, and 16 bases lay between the germline ends. This CDR3 has 15 amino acids. For the CDR3, the DNA is TGTGCCAGCAGCCCCGGGATAGCGGCCAACAATGAGCAGTTCTTC. It codes for CASSPGIAANNEQFF. Filled out from reference TRBV11-3 and TRBJ2-1, the complete variable domain reads EAGVVQSPRYKIIEKKQPVAFWCNPISGHNTLYWYLQNLGQGPELLIRYENEEAVDDSQLPKDRFSAERLKGVDSTLKIQPAELGDSAVYLCASSPGIAANNEQFFGPGTRLTVL.